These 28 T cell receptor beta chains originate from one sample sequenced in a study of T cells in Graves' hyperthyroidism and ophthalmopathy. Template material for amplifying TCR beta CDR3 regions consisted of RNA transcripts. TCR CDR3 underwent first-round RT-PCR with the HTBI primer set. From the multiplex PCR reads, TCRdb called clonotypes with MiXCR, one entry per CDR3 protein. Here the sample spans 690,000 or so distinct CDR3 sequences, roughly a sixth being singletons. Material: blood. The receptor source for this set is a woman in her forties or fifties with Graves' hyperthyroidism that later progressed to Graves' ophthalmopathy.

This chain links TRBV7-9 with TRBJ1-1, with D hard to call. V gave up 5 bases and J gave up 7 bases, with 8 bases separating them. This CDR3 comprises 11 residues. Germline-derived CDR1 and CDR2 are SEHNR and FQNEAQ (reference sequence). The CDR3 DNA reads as TGTGCCAGCAGCCTCGTACATGAAGCTTTCTTT. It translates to CASSLVHEAFF.

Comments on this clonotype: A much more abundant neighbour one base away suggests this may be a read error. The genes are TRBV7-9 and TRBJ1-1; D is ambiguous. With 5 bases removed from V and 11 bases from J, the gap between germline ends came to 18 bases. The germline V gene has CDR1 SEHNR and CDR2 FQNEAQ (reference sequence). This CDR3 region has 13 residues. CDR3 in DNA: TGTGCCAGCAGCCCGACGCGAGCTAAGTTGGCTTTCTTT. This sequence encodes CASSPTRAKLAFF.

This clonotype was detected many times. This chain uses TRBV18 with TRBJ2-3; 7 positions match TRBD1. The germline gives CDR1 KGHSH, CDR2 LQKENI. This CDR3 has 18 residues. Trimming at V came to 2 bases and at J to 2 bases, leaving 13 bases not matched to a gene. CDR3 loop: CASSPWDSLGTTTDTQYF. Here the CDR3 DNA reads TGTGCCAGCTCACCATGGGACAGTTTGGGAACCACCACAGATACGCAGTATTTT.

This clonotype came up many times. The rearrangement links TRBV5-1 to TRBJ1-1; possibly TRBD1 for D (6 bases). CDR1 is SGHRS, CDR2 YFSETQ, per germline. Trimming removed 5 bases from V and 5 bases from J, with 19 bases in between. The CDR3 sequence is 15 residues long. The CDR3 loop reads CASRPLGGSSTEAFF. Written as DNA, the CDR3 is TGCGCCAGCAGACCGTTAGGGGGATCGAGTACTGAAGCTTTCTTT.

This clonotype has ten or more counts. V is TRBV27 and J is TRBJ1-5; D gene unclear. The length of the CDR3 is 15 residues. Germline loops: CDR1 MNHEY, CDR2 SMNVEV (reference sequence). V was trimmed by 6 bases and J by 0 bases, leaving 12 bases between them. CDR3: CASRTTRISNQPQHF. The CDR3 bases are TGTGCCAGCAGAACAACTCGGATTAGCAATCAGCCCCAGCATTTT.

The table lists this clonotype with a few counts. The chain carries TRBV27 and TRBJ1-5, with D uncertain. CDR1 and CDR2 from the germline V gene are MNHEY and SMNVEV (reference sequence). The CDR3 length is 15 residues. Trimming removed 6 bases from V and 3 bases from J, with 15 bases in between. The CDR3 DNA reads TGTGCCAGCAGCCCCGGCGGGATCCCCAATCAGCCCCAGCATTTT. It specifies CASSPGGIPNQPQHF.

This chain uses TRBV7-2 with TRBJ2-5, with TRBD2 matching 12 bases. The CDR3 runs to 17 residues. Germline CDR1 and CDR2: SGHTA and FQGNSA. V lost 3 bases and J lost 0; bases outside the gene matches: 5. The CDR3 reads CASSFTGTSGYQETQYF. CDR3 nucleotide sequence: TGTGCCAGCAGCTTTACCGGGACTAGCGGGTACCAAGAGACCCAGTACTTC. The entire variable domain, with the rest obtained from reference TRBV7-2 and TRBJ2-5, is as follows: GAGVSQSPSNKVTEKGKDVELRCDPISGHTALYWYRQSLGQGLEFLIYFQGNSAPDKSGLPSDRFSAERTGGSVSTLTIQRTQQEDSAVYLCASSFTGTSGYQETQYFGPGTRLLVL.

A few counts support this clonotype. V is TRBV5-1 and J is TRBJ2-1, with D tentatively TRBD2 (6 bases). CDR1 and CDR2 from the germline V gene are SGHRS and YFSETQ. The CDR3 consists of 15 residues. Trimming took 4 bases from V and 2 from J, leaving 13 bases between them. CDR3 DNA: TGCGCCAGCAGCGGGGGGACCGGAGCCTACAATGAGCAGTTCTTC. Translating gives CASSGGTGAYNEQFF.

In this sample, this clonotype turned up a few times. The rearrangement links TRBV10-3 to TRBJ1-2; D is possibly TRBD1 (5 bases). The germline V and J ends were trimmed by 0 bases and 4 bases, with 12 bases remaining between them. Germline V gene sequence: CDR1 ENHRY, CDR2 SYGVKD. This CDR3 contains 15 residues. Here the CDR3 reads CAISESGTSPYGYTF. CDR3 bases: TGTGCCATCAGTGAGTCGGGGACGTCGCCCTATGGCTACACCTTC.

CDR3 DNA: TGTGCCAGCAGCTTTCTCGACGGCTATGAGCAGTTCTTC. Amino acid sequence: CASSFLDGYEQFF. This chain joins TRBV9 and TRBJ2-1; the D is unclear. This CDR3 contains 13 residues. Germline V gene lookup returns CDR1 SGDLS and CDR2 YYNGEE. V was pared by 4 bases and J by 8 bases, with 13 bases between.

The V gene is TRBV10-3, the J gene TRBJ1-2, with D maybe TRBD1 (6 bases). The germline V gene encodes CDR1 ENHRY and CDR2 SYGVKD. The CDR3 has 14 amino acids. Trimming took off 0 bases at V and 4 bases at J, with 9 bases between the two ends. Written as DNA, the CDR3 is TGTGCCATCAGTGAGTCCGGGGGCTCCTATGGCTACACCTTC. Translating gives CAISESGGSYGYTF.

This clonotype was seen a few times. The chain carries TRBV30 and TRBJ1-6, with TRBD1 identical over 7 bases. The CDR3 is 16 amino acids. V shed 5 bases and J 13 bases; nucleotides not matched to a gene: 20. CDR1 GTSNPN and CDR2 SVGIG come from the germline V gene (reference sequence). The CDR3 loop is CAWAGQDAPPHHPLHF. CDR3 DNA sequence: TGTGCCTGGGCTGGACAGGACGCCCCCCCTCATCATCCCCTCCACTTT. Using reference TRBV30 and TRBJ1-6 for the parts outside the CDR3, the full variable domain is SQTIHQWPATLVQPVGSPLSLECTVEGTSNPNLYWYRQAAGRGLQLLFYSVGIGQISSEVPQNLSASRPQDRQFILSSKKLLLSDSGFYLCAWAGQDAPPHHPLHFGNGTRLTVT.

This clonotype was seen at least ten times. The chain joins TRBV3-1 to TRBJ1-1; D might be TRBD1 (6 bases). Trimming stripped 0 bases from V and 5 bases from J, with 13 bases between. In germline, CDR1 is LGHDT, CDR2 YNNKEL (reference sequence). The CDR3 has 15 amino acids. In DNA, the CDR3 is TGTGCCAGCAGCCAAGAAACCGAAGGGGGGACTGAAGCTTTCTTT. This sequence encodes CASSQETEGGTEAFF.

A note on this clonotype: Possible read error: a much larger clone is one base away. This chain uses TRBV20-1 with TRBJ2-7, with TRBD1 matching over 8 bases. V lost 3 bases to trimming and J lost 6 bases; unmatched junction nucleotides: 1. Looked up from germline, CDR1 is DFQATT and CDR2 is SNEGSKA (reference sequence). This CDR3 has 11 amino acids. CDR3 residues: CSARTGVEQYF. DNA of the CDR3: TGCAGTGCTAGGACAGGGGTCGAGCAGTACTTC.

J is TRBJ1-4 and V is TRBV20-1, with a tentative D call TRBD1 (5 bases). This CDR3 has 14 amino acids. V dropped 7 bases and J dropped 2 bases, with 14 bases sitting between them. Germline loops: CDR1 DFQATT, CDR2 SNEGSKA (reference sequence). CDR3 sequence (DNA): TGCAGTGTCAAAATGGGGGGGACTAATGAAAAACTGTTTTTT. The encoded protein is CSVKMGGTNEKLFF.

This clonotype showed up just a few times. The CDR3 DNA follows: TGCAGTGCTAGAGATCTTAGCGGGGCCCCGGGTGAGACCCAGTACTTC. Protein sequence: CSARDLSGAPGETQYF. V usage is TRBV20-1 and J usage is TRBJ2-5; 8 bases agree with TRBD2. The CDR3 has 16 amino acids. Trimming removed 0 bases from V and 5 bases from J; junction bases left unmatched: 11. Germline lookup yields CDR1 DFQATT and CDR2 SNEGSKA (reference sequence).

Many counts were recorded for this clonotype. The CDR3, as DNA: TGTGCCAGCAGCCCGTCTCTAGACAGTCTACAGCATTTT. Residues: CASSPSLDSLQHF. This chain connects TRBV3-1 to TRBJ1-5; tentatively, D is TRBD1 (5 bases). The CDR3 is made up of 13 amino acids. Germline assignment: CDR1 LGHDT and CDR2 YNNKEL (reference sequence). The germline V and J ends were trimmed by 4 bases and 13 bases, with 17 bases remaining between them.

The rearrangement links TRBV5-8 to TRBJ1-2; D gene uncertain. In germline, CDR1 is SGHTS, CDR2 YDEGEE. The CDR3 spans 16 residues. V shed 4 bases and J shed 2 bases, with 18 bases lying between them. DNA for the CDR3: TGTGCCAGCAGCCCCGTCTGGTACAACGGGAACTATGGCTACACCTTC. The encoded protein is CASSPVWYNGNYGYTF.

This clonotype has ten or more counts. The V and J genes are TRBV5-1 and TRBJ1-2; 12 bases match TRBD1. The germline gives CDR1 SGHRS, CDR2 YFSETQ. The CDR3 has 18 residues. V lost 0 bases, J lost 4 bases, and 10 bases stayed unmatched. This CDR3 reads CASSLEGTGGIGGYGYTF. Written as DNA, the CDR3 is TGCGCCAGCAGCTTGGAAGGGACAGGGGGCATTGGTGGCTATGGCTACACCTTC.

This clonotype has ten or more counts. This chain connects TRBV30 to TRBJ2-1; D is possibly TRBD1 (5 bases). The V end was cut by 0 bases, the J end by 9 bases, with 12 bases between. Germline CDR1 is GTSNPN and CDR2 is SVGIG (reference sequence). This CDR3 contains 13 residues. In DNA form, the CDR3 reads TGTGCCTGGAGTGTGACCAGGGCGGTTGAGCAGTTCTTC. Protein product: CAWSVTRAVEQFF.

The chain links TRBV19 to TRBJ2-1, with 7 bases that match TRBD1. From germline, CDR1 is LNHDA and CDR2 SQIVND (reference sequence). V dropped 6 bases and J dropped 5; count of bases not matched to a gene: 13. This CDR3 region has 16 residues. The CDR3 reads CASSNKRYRGDNEQFF. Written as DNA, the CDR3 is TGTGCCAGTAGCAACAAAAGGTACAGGGGTGACAATGAGCAGTTCTTC.

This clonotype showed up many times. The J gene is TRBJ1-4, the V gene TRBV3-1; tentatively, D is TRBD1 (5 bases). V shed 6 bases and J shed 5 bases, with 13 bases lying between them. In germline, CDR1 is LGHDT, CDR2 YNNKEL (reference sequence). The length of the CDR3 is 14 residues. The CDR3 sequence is CASSGDPGNEKLFF. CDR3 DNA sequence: TGTGCCAGCAGTGGGGACCCCGGGAATGAAAAACTGTTTTTT.

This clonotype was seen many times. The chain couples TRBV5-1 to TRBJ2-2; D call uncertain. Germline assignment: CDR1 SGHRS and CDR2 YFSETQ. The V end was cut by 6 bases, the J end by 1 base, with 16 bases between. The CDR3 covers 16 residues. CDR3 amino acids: CASIGFRAENTGELFF. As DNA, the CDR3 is TGCGCCAGCATTGGTTTTAGGGCAGAGAACACCGGGGAGCTGTTTTTT.

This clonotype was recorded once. The CDR3 spells CASSYLAGRSTDTQYF. The DNA for the CDR3 is TGCGCCAGCAGCTACCTAGCGGGAAGAAGCACAGATACGCAGTATTTT. The chain uses TRBV5-1 and TRBJ2-3, with 9 nucleotides matching TRBD2. V lost 3 bases, J lost 0 bases, and 5 bases stayed unmatched. The CDR3 covers 16 residues. From germline, CDR1 is SGHRS and CDR2 YFSETQ.

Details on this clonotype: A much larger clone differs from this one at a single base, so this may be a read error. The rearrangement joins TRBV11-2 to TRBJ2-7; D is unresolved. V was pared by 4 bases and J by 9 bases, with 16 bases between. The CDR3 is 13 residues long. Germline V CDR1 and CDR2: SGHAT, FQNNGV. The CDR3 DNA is TGTGCCAGCAGCTCATCCTCCGGGCGTGGGCAGTACTTC. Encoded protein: CASSSSSGRGQYF.

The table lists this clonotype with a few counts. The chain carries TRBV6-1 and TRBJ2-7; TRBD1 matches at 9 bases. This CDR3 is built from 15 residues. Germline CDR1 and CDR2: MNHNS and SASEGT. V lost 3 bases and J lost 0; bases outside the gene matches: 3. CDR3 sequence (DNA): TGTGCCAGCAGTGACCGGGACAGGGTCTCCTACGAGCAGTACTTC. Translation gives CASSDRDRVSYEQYF.

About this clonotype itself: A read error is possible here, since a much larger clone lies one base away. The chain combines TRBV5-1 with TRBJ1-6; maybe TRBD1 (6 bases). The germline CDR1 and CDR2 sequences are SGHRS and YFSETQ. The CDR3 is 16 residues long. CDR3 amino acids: CAGSDAGGAAYSPLHF. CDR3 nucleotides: TGCGCCGGCAGCGACGCGGGGGGCGCCGCCTATTCACCCCTCCACTTT. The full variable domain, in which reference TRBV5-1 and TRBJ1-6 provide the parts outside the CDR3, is KAGVTQTPRYLIKTRGQQVTLSCSPISGHRSVSWYQQTPGQGLQFLFEYFSETQRNKGNFPGRFSGRQFSNSRSEMNVSTLELGDSALYLCAGSDAGGAAYSPLHFGNGTRLTVT.

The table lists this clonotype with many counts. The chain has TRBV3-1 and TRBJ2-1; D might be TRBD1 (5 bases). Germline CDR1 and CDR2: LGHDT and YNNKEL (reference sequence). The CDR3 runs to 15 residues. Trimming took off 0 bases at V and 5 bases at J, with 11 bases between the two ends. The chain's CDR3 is CASSQDPRTNNEQFF. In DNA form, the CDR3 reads TGTGCCAGCAGCCAAGATCCCAGGACAAACAATGAGCAGTTCTTC.